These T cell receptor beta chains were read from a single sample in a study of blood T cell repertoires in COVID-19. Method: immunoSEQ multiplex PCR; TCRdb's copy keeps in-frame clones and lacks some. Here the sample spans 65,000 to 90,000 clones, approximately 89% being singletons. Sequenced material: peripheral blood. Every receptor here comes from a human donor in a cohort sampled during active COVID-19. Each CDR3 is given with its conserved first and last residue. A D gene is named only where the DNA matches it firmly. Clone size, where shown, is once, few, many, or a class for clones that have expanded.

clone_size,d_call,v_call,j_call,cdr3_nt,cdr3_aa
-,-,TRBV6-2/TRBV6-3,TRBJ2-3,TGTGCCAGCAGTCGAGTGGATACGCAGTATTTT,CASSRVDTQYF
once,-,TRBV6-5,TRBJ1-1,TGTGCCAGCAGTTACAGGGGAGGGGACACTGAAGCTTTCTTT,CASSYRGGDTEAFF
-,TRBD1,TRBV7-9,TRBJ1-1,TGTGCCAGCAGGGGCGGGACAGGGGGCCGAGGCACTGAAGCTTTCTTT,CASRGGTGGRGTEAFF
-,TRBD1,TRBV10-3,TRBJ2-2,TGTGCCATCGAGTCAGGACAGGGCTCAACCGGGGAGCTGTTTTTT,CAIESGQGSTGELFF
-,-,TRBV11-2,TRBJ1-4,TGTGCCAGCAGCTTAGTGGACAGCTTGGGTGAAAAACTGTTTTTT,CASSLVDSLGEKLFF
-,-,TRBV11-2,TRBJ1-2,TGTGCCAGCAGCTTAATAGGGGCAGCATCTAACTATGGCTACACCTTC,CASSLIGAASNYGYTF
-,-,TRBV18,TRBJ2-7,TGTGCCAGCTCACCAAGGGGGGGGTACGAGCAGTACTTC,CASSPRGGYEQYF
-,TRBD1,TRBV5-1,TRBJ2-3,TGCGCCAGCAGCTTAACAGGGGGTCAAGATACGCAGTATTTT,CASSLTGGQDTQYF
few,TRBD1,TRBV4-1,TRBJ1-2,TGCGCCAGCAGCCATCCCCGGGGACAGGTTGCTGATGGCTACACCTTC,CASSHPRGQVADGYTF
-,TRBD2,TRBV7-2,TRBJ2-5,TGTGCCAGCAGCCCAAAGGGACTAGCGGAACAAGAGACCCAGTACTTC,CASSPKGLAEQETQYF
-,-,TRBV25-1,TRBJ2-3,TGTGCCAGCAGTGAATATAAAGGGACACCCACAGATACGCAGTATTTT,CASSEYKGTPTDTQYF
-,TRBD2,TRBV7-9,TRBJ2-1,TGTGCCAGCAGCCCGCGACTAGCGGGGGCCGCCTACAATGAGCAGTTCTTC,CASSPRLAGAAYNEQFF
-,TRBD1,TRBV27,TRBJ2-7,TGTGCCAGTCGGCCCCGTCGGGACAGCTTCCACGAGCAGTACTTC,CASRPRRDSFHEQYF
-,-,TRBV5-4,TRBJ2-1,TGTGCCAGCAGCCGGAGCGGCGGGTTGAGCTCCTACAATGAGCAGTTCTTC,CASSRSGGLSSYNEQFF
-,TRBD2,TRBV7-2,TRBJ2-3,TGTGCCAGCAGCCAGAGCGGGGAGAGCACAGATACGCAGTATTTT,CASSQSGESTDTQYF
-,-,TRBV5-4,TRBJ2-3,TGTGCCAGCAGTAGCGGTTTGACAGATACGCAGTATTTT,CASSSGLTDTQYF
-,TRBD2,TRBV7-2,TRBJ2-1,TGTGCCAGCAGCACCTTTAGCGGGGGGCCCTACAATGAGCAGTTCTTC,CASSTFSGGPYNEQFF
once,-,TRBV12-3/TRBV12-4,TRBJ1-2,TGTGCCAGCGCGAGTACTTACTATGGCTACACCTTC,CASASTYYGYTF
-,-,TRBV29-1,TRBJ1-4,TGCAGCGCCGGTAATGAAAAACTGTTTTTT,CSAGNEKLFF
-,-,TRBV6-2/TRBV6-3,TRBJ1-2,TGTGCCAGCAGTAGAGACGAGGGTACATTTAAAGATGGCTACACCTTC,CASSRDEGTFKDGYTF
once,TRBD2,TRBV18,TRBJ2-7,TGTGCCAGCTCACCGGCCGGGACTAGCGGGGGAGGCGAGCAGTACTTC,CASSPAGTSGGGEQYF
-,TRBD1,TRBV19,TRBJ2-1,TGTGCCAGTAGTATAGGGGCGCAGGGGGTAAATGAGCAGTTCTTC,CASSIGAQGVNEQFF
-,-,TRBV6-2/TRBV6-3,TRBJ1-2,TGTGCCAGCAGTGGGGGCGGCTATGGCTACACCTTC,CASSGGGYGYTF
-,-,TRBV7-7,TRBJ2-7,TGTGCTAGCAGCCCAGTTGACAGGTTTTCCTACGAGCAGTACTTC,CASSPVDRFSYEQYF
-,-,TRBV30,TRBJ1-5,TGTGCCTGGAGTACCGGGGGGACTCAGCCCCAGCATTTT,CAWSTGGTQPQHF
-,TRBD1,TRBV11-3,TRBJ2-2,TGTGCCAGCAGCTTAGCGACAGGGGGTAGTCGCGGGGAGCTGTTTTTT,CASSLATGGSRGELFF
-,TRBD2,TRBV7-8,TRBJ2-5,TGTGCCAGCAGTCGCTTAGCGGGGGGGCCAGGAGAGACCCAGTACTTC,CASSRLAGGPGETQYF
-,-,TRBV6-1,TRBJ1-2,TGTGCCAGCAGTGAAGCGCTCTTGGGCCCCGTACTTGGCTACACCTTC,CASSEALLGPVLGYTF
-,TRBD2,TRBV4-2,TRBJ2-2,TGTGCCAGCAGCCAAGTAGTGATCCTAGCGGGGTACACCGGGGAGCTGTTTTTT,CASSQVVILAGYTGELFF
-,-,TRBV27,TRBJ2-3,TGTGCCAGCAAAGGGTGGCAGGGGGGAGATACGCAGTATTTT,CASKGWQGGDTQYF
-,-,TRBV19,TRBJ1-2,TGTGCCAGTAGTATCCCTAGAGGGAATGGCTACACCTTC,CASSIPRGNGYTF
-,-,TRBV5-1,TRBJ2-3,TGCGCCAGCAGCCCCAGGGACTGGGAGCTGGGTACGCAGTATTTT,CASSPRDWELGTQYF
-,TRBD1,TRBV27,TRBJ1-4,TGTGCCAGCAGCAGGGGACAGGGGGATGAAAAACTGTTTTTT,CASSRGQGDEKLFF
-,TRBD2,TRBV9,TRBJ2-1,TGTGCCAGCAGCGTAACCCTCGGGGGTAGCGGGGGTCTCACCTACAATGAGCAGTTCTTC,CASSVTLGGSGGLTYNEQFF
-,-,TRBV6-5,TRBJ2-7,TGTGCCAGCAGTCAGTCCAGGCTTACCTCCTACGAGCAGTACTTC,CASSQSRLTSYEQYF
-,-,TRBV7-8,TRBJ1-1,TGTGCCAGCAGGCGACAGGAGGGACACACTGAAGCTTTCTTT,CASRRQEGHTEAFF
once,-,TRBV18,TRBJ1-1,TGTGCCAGCTCACGACAGGAGAACACTGAAGCTTTCTTT,CASSRQENTEAFF
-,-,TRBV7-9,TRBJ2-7,TGTGCCAGCATCCCGGCGGGTATATCGTCCTACGAGCAGTACTTC,CASIPAGISSYEQYF
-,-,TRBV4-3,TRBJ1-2,TGCGCCAGCAGCCAAGATAATGCAGGGGCTAACTATGGCTACACCTTC,CASSQDNAGANYGYTF
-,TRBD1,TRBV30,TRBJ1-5,TGTGCCTGGAGTGTCGGACAGGGGGGTCAGCCCCAGCATTTT,CAWSVGQGGQPQHF
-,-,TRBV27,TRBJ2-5,TGTGCCAGCATGGGGGGGCAAGTAGAGACCCAGTACTTC,CASMGGQVETQYF
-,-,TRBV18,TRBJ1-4,TGTGCCAGCTCACCAAGTGTTTCGGGGGCAACTAATGAAAAACTGTTTTTT,CASSPSVSGATNEKLFF
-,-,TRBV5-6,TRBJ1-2,TGTGCCAGCAGCCCCGGGATGAACTATGGCTACACCTTC,CASSPGMNYGYTF
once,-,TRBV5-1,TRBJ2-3,TGCGCCAGCAGCTTACCGGGGGGCGGGACAGATACGCAGTATTTT,CASSLPGGGTDTQYF
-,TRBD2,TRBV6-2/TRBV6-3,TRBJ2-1,TGTGCCAGCAGTGACCGGACTAGCCCCCGCGAGCAGTTCTTC,CASSDRTSPREQFF
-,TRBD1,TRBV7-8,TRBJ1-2,TGTGCCAGCAGCCCCCGGACAGGGATCTATGGCTACACCTTC,CASSPRTGIYGYTF
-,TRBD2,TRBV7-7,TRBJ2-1,TGTGCTAGCAGCGTGGGACTAGCGGGGTATTCGGATGAGCAGTTCTTC,CASSVGLAGYSDEQFF
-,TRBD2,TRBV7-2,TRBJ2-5,TGTGCCAGCCGAGCGGGGTCAGGGCCCCAAGAGACCCAGTACTTC,CASRAGSGPQETQYF